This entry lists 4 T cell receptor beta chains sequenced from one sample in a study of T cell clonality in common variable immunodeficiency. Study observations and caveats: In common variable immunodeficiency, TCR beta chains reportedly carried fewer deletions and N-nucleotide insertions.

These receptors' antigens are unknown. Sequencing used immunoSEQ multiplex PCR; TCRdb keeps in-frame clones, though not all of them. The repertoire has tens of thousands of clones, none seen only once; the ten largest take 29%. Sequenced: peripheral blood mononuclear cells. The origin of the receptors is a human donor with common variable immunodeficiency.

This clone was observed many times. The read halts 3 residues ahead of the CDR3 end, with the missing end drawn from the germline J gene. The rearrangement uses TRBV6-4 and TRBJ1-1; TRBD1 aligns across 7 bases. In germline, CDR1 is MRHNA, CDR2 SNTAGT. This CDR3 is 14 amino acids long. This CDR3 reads CASSDSIRDREAFF. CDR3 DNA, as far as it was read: TGTGCCAGCAGTGACTCGATAAGGGACAGAGAA.

The CDR3 reads CASSLTTQGRGNQPQHF. The sequenced CDR3 bases are TGTGCCAGCAGTCTTACTACTCAGGGCAGGGGCAATCAGCCC. The gene calls are TRBV7-6 and TRBJ1-5, with a weak D call TRBD1 (5 bases). The missing CDR3 end, 3 residues past where the read stops, is filled in from the germline J gene. Germline V gene lookup returns CDR1 SGHVS and CDR2 FNYEAQ. The CDR3 sequence is 17 residues long. V lost 6 bases and J lost 2, with 20 bases in between.

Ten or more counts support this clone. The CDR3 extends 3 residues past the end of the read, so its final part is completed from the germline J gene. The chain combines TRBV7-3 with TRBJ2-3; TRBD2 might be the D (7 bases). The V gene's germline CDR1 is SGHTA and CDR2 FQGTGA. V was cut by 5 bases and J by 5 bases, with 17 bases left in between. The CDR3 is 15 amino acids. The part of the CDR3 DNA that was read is TGTGCCAGCAGCATTCTAGGGGGGGCGCAAGATACG. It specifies CASSILGGAQDT. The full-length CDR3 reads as CASSILGGAQDTQYF. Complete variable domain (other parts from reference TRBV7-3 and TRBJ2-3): GAGVSQTPSNKVTEKGKYVELRCDPISGHTALYWYRQSLGQGPEFLIYFQGTGAADDSGLPNDRFFAVRPEGSVSTLKIQRTERGDSAVYLCASSILGGAQDTQYFGPGTRLTVL.

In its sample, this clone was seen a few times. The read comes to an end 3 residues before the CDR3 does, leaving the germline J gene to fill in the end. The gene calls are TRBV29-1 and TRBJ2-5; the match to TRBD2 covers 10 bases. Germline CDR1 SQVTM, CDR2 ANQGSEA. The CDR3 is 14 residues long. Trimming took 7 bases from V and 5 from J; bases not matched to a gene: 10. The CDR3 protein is CSARQRGGGETQYF. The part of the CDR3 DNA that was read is TGCAGCGCGCGCCAGCGGGGGGGCGGGGAGACC.